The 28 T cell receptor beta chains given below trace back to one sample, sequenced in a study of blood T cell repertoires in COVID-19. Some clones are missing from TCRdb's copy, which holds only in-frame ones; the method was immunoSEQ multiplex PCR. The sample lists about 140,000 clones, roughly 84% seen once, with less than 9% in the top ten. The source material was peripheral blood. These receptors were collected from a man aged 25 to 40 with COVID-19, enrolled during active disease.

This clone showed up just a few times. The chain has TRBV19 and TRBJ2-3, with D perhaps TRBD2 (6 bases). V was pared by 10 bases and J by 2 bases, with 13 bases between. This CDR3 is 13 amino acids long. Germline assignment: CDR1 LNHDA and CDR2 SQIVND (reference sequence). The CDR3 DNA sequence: TGTGCCATACGGGACTCCTACACAGATACGCAGTATTTT. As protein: CAIRDSYTDTQYF.

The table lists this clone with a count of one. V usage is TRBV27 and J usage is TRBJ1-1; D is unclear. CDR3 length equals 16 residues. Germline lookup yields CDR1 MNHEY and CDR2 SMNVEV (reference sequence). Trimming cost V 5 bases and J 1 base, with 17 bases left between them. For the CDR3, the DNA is TGTGCCAGCAGTAATTCTGAGGGTCTAAGGAACACTGAAGCTTTCTTT. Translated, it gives CASSNSEGLRNTEAFF.

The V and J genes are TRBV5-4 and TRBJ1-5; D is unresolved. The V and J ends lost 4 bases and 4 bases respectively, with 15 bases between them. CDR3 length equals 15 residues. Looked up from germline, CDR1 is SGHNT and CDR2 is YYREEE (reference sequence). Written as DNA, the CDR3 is TGTGCCAGCAGCATCTACGACCGGGAGAATCAGCCCCAGCATTTT. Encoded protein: CASSIYDRENQPQHF.

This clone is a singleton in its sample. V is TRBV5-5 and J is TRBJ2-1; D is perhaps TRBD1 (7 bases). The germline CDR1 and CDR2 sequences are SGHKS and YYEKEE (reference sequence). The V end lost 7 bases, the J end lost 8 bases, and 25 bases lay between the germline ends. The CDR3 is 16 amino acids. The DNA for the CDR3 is TGTGCCAGCGGCACAACGGCGGAGACAGGGAGGTATGAGCAGTTCTTC. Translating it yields CASGTTAETGRYEQFF.

The CDR3 bases are TGTGCCAGCAGTTACGACGGGACTAGCGGGAACATTCAGTACTTC. Translating gives CASSYDGTSGNIQYF. J is TRBJ2-4 and V is TRBV6-6; 12 bases map to TRBD2. CDR3 length: 15 residues. The V and J ends lost 2 bases and 7 bases, in that order; junction bases with no gene match: 3. CDR1 is MNHNY and CDR2 is SVGAGI in the germline V gene (reference sequence).

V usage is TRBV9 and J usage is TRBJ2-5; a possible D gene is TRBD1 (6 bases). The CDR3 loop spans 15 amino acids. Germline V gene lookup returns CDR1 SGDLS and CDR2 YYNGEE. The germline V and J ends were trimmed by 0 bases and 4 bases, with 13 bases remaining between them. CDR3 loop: CASSVAGVIRETQYF. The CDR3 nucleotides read TGTGCCAGCAGCGTAGCAGGGGTAATTCGAGAGACCCAGTACTTC.

CDR3 in DNA: TGTGCCAGCAGAAAGACAGGGGCCTCTGGAAACACCATATATTTT. Protein: CASRKTGASGNTIYF. The chain combines TRBV28 with TRBJ1-3; 8 bases match TRBD1. The CDR3 extends over 15 amino acids. The germline V gene has CDR1 MDHEN and CDR2 SYDVKM. V was clipped by 6 bases and J by 0 bases; unmatched bases: 4.

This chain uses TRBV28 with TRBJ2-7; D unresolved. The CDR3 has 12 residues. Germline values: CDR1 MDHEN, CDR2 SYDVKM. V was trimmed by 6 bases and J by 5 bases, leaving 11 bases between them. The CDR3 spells CASSPPGHEQYF. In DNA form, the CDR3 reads TGTGCCAGCAGCCCCCCAGGCCACGAGCAGTACTTC. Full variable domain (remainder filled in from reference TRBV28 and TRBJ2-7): DVKVTQSSRYLVKRTGEKVFLECVQDMDHENMFWYRQDPGLGLRLIYFSYDVKMKEKGDIPEGYSVSREKKERFSLILESASTNQTSMYLCASSPPGHEQYFGPGTRLTVT.

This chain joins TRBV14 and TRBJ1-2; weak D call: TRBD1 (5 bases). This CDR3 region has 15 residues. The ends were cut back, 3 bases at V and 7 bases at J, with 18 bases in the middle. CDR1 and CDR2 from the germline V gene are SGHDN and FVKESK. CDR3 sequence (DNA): TGTGCCAGCAGCCAGGACCTTTGGGGCCGTAGTGGCTACACCTTC. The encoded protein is CASSQDLWGRSGYTF. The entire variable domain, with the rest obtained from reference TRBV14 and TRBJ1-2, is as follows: EAGVTQFPSHSVIEKGQTVTLRCDPISGHDNLYWYRRVMGKEIKFLLHFVKESKQDESGMPNNRFLAERTGGTYSTLKVQPAELEDSGVYFCASSQDLWGRSGYTFGSGTRLTVV.

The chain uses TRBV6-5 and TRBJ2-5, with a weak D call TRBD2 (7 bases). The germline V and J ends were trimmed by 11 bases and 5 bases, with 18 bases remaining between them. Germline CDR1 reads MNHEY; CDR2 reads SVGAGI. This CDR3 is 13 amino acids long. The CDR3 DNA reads TGTGCCGGCGGGCGGGGGCTTCGGGAGACCCAGTACTTC. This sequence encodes CAGGRGLRETQYF.

CDR3 sequence: CASSNRGSGNTIYF. For the CDR3, the DNA is TGTGCCAGCAGTAACAGGGGCTCTGGAAACACCATATATTTT. The gene calls are TRBV2 and TRBJ1-3; TRBD1 matches 7 bases. V shed 5 bases and J 0 bases; nucleotides not matched to a gene: 1. CDR1 is SNHLY, CDR2 FYNNEI, per germline. This CDR3 region has 14 residues.

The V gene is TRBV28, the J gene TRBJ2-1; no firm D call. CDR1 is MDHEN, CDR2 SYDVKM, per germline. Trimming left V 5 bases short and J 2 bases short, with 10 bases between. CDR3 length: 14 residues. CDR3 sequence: CASSPSPAYNEQFF. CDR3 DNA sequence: TGTGCCAGCAGTCCCTCCCCCGCCTACAATGAGCAGTTCTTC.

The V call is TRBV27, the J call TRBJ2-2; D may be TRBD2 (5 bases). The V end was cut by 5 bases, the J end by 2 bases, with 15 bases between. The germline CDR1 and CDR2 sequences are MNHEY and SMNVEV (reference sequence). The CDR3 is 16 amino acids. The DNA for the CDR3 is TGTGCCAGCAGTCCCCGGGGTAGCGCAAACACCGGGGAGCTGTTTTTT. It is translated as CASSPRGSANTGELFF.

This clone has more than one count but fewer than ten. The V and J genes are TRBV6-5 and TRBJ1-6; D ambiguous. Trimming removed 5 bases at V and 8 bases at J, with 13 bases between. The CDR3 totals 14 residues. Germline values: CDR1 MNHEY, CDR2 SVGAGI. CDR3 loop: CASSPDLGDSPLHF. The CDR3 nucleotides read TGTGCCAGCAGTCCCGATCTCGGAGATTCACCCCTCCACTTT.

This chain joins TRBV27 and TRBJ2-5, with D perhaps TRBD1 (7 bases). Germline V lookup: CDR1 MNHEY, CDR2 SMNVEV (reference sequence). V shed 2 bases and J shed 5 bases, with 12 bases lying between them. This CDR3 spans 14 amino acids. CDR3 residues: CASSLGAGGETQYF. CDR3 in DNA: TGTGCCAGCAGTTTAGGGGCAGGGGGGGAGACCCAGTACTTC.

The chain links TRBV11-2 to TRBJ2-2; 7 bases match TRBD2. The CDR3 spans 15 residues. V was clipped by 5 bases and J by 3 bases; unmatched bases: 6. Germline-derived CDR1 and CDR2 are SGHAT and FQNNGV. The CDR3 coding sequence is TGTGCCAGCAGCGTGGGAGGGCCCGACACCGGGGAGCTGTTTTTT. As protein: CASSVGGPDTGELFF.

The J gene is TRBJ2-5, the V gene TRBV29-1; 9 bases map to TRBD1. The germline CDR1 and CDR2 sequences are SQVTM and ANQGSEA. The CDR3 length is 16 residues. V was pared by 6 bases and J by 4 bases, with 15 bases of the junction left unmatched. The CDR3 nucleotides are TGCAGCGTGGACAGGGGTAGGGCGGGCTCTTCAGAGACCCAGTACTTC. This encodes CSVDRGRAGSSETQYF.

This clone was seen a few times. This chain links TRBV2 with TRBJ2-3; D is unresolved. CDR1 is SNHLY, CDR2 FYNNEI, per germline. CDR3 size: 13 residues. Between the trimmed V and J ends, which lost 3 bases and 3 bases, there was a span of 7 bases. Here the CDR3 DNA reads TGTGCCAGCAGTGACTCCCCGACAGATACGCAGTATTTT. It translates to CASSDSPTDTQYF.

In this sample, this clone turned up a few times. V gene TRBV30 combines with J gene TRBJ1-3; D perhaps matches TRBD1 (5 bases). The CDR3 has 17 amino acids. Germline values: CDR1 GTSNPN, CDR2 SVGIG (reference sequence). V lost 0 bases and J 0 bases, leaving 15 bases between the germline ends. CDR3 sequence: CAWSVWRGFRSGNTIYF. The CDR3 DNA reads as TGTGCCTGGAGTGTTTGGAGGGGCTTCCGCTCTGGAAACACCATATATTTT.

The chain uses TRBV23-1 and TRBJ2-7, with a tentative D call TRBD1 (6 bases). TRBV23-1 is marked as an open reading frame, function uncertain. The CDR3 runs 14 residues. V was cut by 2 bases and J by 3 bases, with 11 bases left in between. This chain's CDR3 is CASSQRQVIYEQYF. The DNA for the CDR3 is TGCGCCAGCAGTCAACGACAGGTAATCTACGAGCAGTACTTC.

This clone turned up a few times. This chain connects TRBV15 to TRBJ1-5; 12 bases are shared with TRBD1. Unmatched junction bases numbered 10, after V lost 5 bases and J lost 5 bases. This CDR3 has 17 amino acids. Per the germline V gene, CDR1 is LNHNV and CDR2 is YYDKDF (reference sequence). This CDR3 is CATSPGTGGFLDQPQHF. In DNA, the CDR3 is TGTGCCACCAGCCCCGGGACAGGGGGCTTTTTAGATCAGCCCCAGCATTTT.

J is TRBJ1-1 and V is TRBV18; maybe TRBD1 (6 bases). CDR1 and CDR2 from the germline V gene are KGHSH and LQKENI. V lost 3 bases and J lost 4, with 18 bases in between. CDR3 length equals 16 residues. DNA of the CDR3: TGTGCCAGCTCACCCAGGTCTGGGGGGGGCGGCACTGAAGCTTTCTTT. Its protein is CASSPRSGGGGTEAFF.

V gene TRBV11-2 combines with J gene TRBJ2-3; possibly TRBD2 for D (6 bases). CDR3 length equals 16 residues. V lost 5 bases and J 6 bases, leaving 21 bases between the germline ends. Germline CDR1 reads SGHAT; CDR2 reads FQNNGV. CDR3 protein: CASSVPGRYHEDTQYF. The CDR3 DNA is TGTGCCAGCAGCGTCCCGGGGAGGTACCATGAGGATACGCAGTATTTT.

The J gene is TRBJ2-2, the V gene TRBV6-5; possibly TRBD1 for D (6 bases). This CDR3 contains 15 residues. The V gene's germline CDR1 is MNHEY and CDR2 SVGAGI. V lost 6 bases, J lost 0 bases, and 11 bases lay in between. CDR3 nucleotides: TGTGCCAGCAGGGAGACAGGCGCGAACACCGGGGAGCTGTTTTTT. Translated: CASRETGANTGELFF.

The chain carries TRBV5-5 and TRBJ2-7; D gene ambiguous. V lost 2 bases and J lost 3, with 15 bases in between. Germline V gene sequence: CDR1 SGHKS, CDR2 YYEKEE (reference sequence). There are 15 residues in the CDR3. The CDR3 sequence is CASSFPLGRYYEQYF. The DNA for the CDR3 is TGTGCCAGCAGCTTCCCCCTGGGCAGATACTACGAGCAGTACTTC.

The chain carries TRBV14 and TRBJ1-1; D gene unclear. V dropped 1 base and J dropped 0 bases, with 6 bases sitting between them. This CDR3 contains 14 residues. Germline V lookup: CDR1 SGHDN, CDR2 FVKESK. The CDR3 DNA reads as TGTGCCAGCAGCCAAGCGTGGCTGAACACTGAAGCTTTCTTT. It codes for CASSQAWLNTEAFF.

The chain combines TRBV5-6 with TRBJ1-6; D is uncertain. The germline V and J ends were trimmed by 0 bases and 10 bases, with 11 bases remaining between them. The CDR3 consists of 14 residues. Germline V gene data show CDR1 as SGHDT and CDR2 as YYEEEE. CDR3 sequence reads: CASSLAAMGSPLHF. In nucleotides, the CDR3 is TGTGCCAGCAGCTTGGCCGCTATGGGCTCACCCCTCCACTTT.

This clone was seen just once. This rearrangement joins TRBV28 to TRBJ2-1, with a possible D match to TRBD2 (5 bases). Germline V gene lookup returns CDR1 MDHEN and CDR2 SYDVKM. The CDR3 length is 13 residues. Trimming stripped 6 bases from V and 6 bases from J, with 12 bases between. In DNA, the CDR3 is TGTGCCAGCAGCGACTACCAGTTCAATGAGCAGTTCTTC. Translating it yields CASSDYQFNEQFF.